Listed below are T cell receptor beta chains from one sample, sequenced in a study of early T cells in non-severe SARS-CoV-2 infection. TCRdb fed the 5' RACE reads into MiXCR, producing one record per CDR3 protein. The repertoire holds 35,000 to 55,000 distinct CDR3 sequences, with about 6.5% as singletons. Specimen: whole blood, collected at baseline. Receptors originate from an adult who was a healthcare worker with PCR-confirmed SARS-CoV-2 infection or an uninfected control (not recorded which). Each CDR3 is given with its conserved first and last residue. The D gene is left open where the match is weak. The size entry is marked missing in some rows and otherwise reads once, few, many or a size class.

length	J	size	D	V	CDR3	DNA
16	TRBJ2-1	many	.	TRBV6-2/TRBV6-3	CASNIMTSSSYNEQFF	TGTGCCAGCAATATTATGACTAGTTCCTCCTACAATGAGCAGTTCTTC
15	TRBJ2-7	.	.	TRBV7-2	CASSPGGGGFSEQYF	TGTGCCAGCAGCCCCGGGGGCGGGGGCTTTAGCGAGCAGTACTTC
14	TRBJ1-2	many	.	TRBV5-1	CASSSSGELYGYTF	TGCGCCAGCAGCTCCTCAGGGGAACTCTATGGCTACACCTTC
14	TRBJ2-7	few	TRBD1	TRBV9	CASSIGTASYEQYF	TGTGCCAGCAGCATCGGGACAGCTTCCTACGAGCAGTACTTC
11	TRBJ2-7	.	.	TRBV7-2	CASSLFRFAYF	TGTGCCAGCAGCCTATTCCGTTTTGCCTACTTC
13	TRBJ1-1	.	TRBD1	TRBV11-2	CASSRDRNTEAFF	TGTGCCAGCAGTCGGGACAGGAACACTGAAGCTTTCTTT
15	TRBJ2-1	.	TRBD1	TRBV6-5	CASSYGTGGSNEQFF	TGTGCCAGCAGTTACGGGACAGGGGGTAGCAATGAGCAGTTCTTC
18	TRBJ2-2	many	.	TRBV9	CASSAQAGNSVNTGELFF	TGTGCCAGCAGCGCCCAAGCGGGCAACAGCGTGAACACCGGGGAGCTGTTTTTT
17	TRBJ2-4	many	TRBD1	TRBV3-1	CASSQDQGQSAKNIQYF	TGTGCCAGCAGCCAAGATCAGGGACAGTCCGCCAAAAACATTCAGTACTTC
13	TRBJ1-4	.	.	TRBV5-1	CASSILQGEKLFF	TGCGCCAGCAGCATTCTACAGGGAGAAAAACTGTTTTTT
14	TRBJ2-7	many	.	TRBV5-1	CASSLAPGRYEQYF	TGCGCCAGCAGCTTGGCCCCAGGAAGGTACGAGCAGTACTTC
15	TRBJ2-7	few	TRBD1	TRBV7-6	CASSLSPGTDYEQYF	TGTGCCAGCAGCTTAAGCCCCGGGACAGACTACGAGCAGTACTTC
17	TRBJ2-2	.	TRBD2	TRBV11-2	CASSLEGLASITGELFF	TGTGCCAGCAGCTTAGAGGGACTAGCTAGTATCACCGGGGAGCTGTTTTTT
12	TRBJ1-2	few	.	TRBV5-4	CASSLPNYGYTF	TGTGCCAGCAGCTTGCCAAACTATGGCTACACCTTC
11	TRBJ2-2	many	.	TRBV11-2	CASSKSGELFF	TGTGCCAGCAGCAAATCCGGGGAGCTGTTTTTT
15	TRBJ2-4	.	.	TRBV11-2	CASSLGGLAANIQYF	TGTGCCAGCAGCTTAGGGGGGTTAGCAGCAAACATTCAGTACTTC
15	TRBJ2-1	few	.	TRBV5-5	CASSLGVPPYNEQFF	TGTGCCAGCAGCTTGGGAGTACCCCCATACAATGAGCAGTTCTTC
17	TRBJ1-2	many	.	TRBV18	CASSPPGGRGDDNGYTF	TGTGCCAGCTCACCACCGGGAGGAAGGGGGGACGATAATGGCTACACCTTC
15	TRBJ2-1	.	TRBD2	TRBV2	CASSERAGGFNEQFF	TGTGCCAGCAGTGAAAGGGCGGGGGGATTTAATGAGCAGTTCTTC
13	TRBJ2-1	many	.	TRBV25-1	CASSDPGVYEQFF	TGTGCCAGCAGTGATCCGGGGGTCTATGAGCAGTTCTTC
15	TRBJ2-3	.	.	TRBV7-2	CASSLANRAPDTQYF	TGTGCCAGCAGCTTAGCTAACAGGGCCCCAGATACGCAGTATTTT
16	TRBJ2-3	few	.	TRBV14	CASSQDDYARTDTQYF	TGTGCCAGCAGCCAAGATGATTATGCCCGCACAGATACGCAGTATTTT
18	TRBJ2-7	many	.	TRBV21-1	CASSTNSSEGTGDYEQYF	TGTGCCAGCAGCACAAACTCGTCGGAGGGGACAGGGGACTACGAGCAGTACTTC
14	TRBJ2-2	.	.	TRBV30	CAWSVRRYTGELFF	TGTGCCTGGAGTGTGCGGCGGTACACCGGGGAGCTGTTTTTT
13	TRBJ2-3	many	.	TRBV20-1	CSAGGTGGDTQYF	TGCAGTGCTGGCGGGACTGGGGGGGATACGCAGTATTTT
15	TRBJ2-5	few	.	TRBV7-3	CASSLNGDRKETQYF	TGTGCCAGCAGCTTAAACGGAGACAGAAAAGAGACCCAGTACTTC
17	TRBJ2-1	.	.	TRBV7-2	CASSLVIRGLPRNEQFF	TGTGCCAGCAGCTTAGTGATAAGGGGACTCCCCAGGAATGAGCAGTTCTTC
14	TRBJ2-7	few	.	TRBV7-9	CASSSEAGSDAGYF	TGTGCCAGCAGCTCCGAAGCGGGTTCAGATGCTGGGTACTTC